Listed below are T cell receptor beta chains from one sample, sequenced in a study of metastatic and nonmetastatic thyroid tumors. TCRdb reanalyzed the PCR reads with MiXCR. The profile shows approximately 17,000 clones, about 25% of them singletons. The specimen sequenced was adjacent normal tissue. The receptors come from a female donor with papillary thyroid cancer or a benign thyroid nodule (not recorded which). Some clones in this sample may be carry-over from other donors' samples. Both conserved end residues are part of each CDR3. D genes are given only for firm matches. Not all rows give a size; the values are once, few, many and, for expanded clones, a class.

clone size	V gene	J gene	D gene	CDR3 protein	CDR3 DNA
few	TRBV20-1	TRBJ2-2	TRBD2	CSARGEREEWNTGELFF	TGCAGTGCTAGAGGGGAGCGGGAGGAATGGAACACCGGGGAGCTGTTTTTT
few	TRBV12-3/TRBV12-4	TRBJ2-7	-	CASSLVRRGEQYF	TGTGCCAGCAGTCTTGTAAGAAGAGGCGAGCAGTACTTC
-	TRBV2	TRBJ2-3	TRBD2	CASSRLAGGLTDTQYF	TGTGCCAGCAGTCGGCTAGCGGGAGGCTTGACAGATACGCAGTATTTT
few	TRBV20-1	TRBJ2-1	-	CSVDEQFF	TGCAGTGTAGATGAGCAGTTCTTC
-	TRBV11-2	TRBJ2-7	-	CASSTTFGTEQYF	TGTGCCAGCAGCACTACTTTCGGTACGGAGCAGTACTTC
medium-sized	TRBV5-1	TRBJ2-7	-	CASSLEVRGEQYF	TGCGCCAGCAGCTTAGAAGTAAGGGGCGAGCAGTACTTC
medium-sized	TRBV5-1	TRBJ1-1	-	CASSLGGPAGEAFF	TGCGCCAGCAGCCTCGGAGGGCCCGCGGGTGAAGCTTTCTTT
-	TRBV27	TRBJ2-6	-	CASSSSSGANVLTF	TGTGCCAGCAGCTCTAGCTCTGGGGCCAACGTCCTGACTTTC
medium-sized	TRBV5-6	TRBJ2-1	-	CASSFSWGYNEQFF	TGTGCCAGCAGCTTTAGTTGGGGATACAATGAGCAGTTCTTC
many	TRBV2	TRBJ1-1	TRBD1	CASTWDSMNTEAFF	TGTGCCAGCACCTGGGACAGCATGAACACTGAAGCTTTCTTT
-	TRBV10-3	TRBJ1-5	-	CAISVDPGQPQHF	TGTGCCATCAGTGTGGACCCTGGTCAGCCCCAGCATTTT
few	TRBV6-1	TRBJ1-1	TRBD1	CASRRGSNTEAFF	TGTGCCAGCCGCAGGGGGTCGAACACTGAAGCTTTCTTT
few	TRBV28	TRBJ1-5	TRBD1	CASTQGAFNQPQHF	TGTGCCAGCACACAGGGGGCCTTCAATCAGCCCCAGCATTTT
-	TRBV28	TRBJ2-1	TRBD2	CASSLYRASGDDNEQFF	TGTGCCAGCAGTTTATACCGGGCTAGCGGGGATGACAATGAGCAGTTCTTC
-	TRBV15	TRBJ1-5	-	CATSRSEGTVRRNQPQHF	TGTGCCACCAGCAGAAGTGAAGGGACGGTCCGGCGGAATCAGCCCCAGCATTTT
-	TRBV5-1	TRBJ1-3	TRBD1	CASSPLTGTGNTIYF	TGCGCCAGCAGCCCCCTGACAGGGACCGGAAACACCATATATTTT
once	TRBV11-2	TRBJ2-5	TRBD1	CASSLRRTGGCRDETQYF	TGTGCCAGCAGCTTAAGGAGGACAGGGGGCTGCCGGGATGAGACCCAGTACTTC
-	TRBV12-3/TRBV12-4	TRBJ1-2	-	CASSPGMGSHYGYTF	TGTGCCAGCAGTCCGGGCATGGGGTCGCACTATGGCTACACCTTC
once	TRBV20-1	TRBJ2-6	-	CSARGDSGANVLTF	TGCAGTGCTAGAGGGGACTCTGGGGCCAACGTCCTGACTTTC
many	TRBV6-2/TRBV6-3	TRBJ1-1	-	CASRKQWNTEAFF	TGTGCCAGCAGAAAACAGTGGAACACTGAAGCTTTCTTT
-	TRBV7-2	TRBJ2-7	-	CASSLKGTVAYEQYF	TGTGCCAGCAGCTTAAAGGGGACTGTCGCCTACGAGCAGTACTTT
-	TRBV28	TRBJ1-2	-	CASSSQEKNYGYTF	TGTGCCAGCAGCTCTCAAGAGAAGAACTATGGCTACACCTTC
many	TRBV7-2	TRBJ2-7	TRBD1	CASSPGQGEQYF	TGTGCCAGCAGCCCAGGACAGGGAGAGCAGTACTTC
-	TRBV6-1	TRBJ1-1	-	CASSEGHGMNTEAFF	TGTGCCAGCAGTGAAGGACACGGCATGAACACTGAAGCTTTCTTT
-	TRBV7-2	TRBJ2-7	-	CASSPGLASYEQYF	TGTGCCAGCAGCCCCGGACTCGCCTCCTACGAGCAGTACTTC
-	TRBV9	TRBJ2-3	-	CASSVVPTDTQYF	TGTGCCAGCAGCGTAGTCCCCACAGATACGCAGTATTTT
few	TRBV5-1	TRBJ1-2	-	CASSLGGENYGYTF	TGCGCCAGCAGCTTAGGGGGTGAGAACTATGGCTACACCTTC
many	TRBV20-1	TRBJ2-1	-	CSALSTSHLNEQFF	TGCAGTGCTCTTTCGACTAGTCACCTAAATGAGCAGTTCTTC
few	TRBV6-2/TRBV6-3	TRBJ2-7	-	CASSWTTAYEQYF	TGTGCCAGCAGCTGGACTACAGCATACGAGCAGTACTTC
medium-sized	TRBV6-1	TRBJ2-1	-	CATSRDLLYEQFF	TGTGCCACAAGCCGGGACCTCTTATATGAGCAGTTCTTC
few	TRBV19	TRBJ2-2	-	CASHKGDTGELFF	TGTGCCAGTCACAAGGGGGACACCGGGGAGCTGTTTTTT
-	TRBV4-3	TRBJ1-2	-	CASSPAGGVLGYTF	TGCGCCAGCAGCCCCGCGGGGGGGGTGTTGGGCTACACCTTC
few	TRBV6-1	TRBJ1-6	-	CASSASGRNNSPLHF	TGTGCCAGCAGTGCCTCGGGACGGAATAATTCACCCCTCCACTTT
medium-sized	TRBV6-2/TRBV6-3	TRBJ2-6	-	CASSTDSSSGANVLTF	TGTGCCAGCAGCACAGACAGTAGCTCTGGGGCCAACGTCCTGACTTTC
-	TRBV11-1	TRBJ2-7	TRBD1	CASSLLSRGPPYEQYF	TGTGCCAGCAGCTTGTTAAGCAGGGGGCCCCCTTACGAGCAGTACTTC
-	TRBV6-2/TRBV6-3	TRBJ2-1	-	CASSQKFGGGAGDEQFF	TGTGCCAGCAGCCAAAAGTTCGGAGGGGGCGCGGGAGATGAGCAGTTCTTC
-	TRBV24-1	TRBJ2-7	-	CATSYSGHPSYEQYF	TGTGCCACCAGTTATTCGGGACATCCGTCCTACGAGCAGTACTTC
-	TRBV7-8	TRBJ1-6	TRBD1	CASSWGQADSPLHF	TGTGCCAGCAGCTGGGGACAGGCCGATTCACCCCTCCACTTT
many	TRBV12-3/TRBV12-4	TRBJ2-3	TRBD1	CASSLEGQNTDTQYF	TGTGCCAGCAGTTTAGAGGGACAGAACACAGATACGCAGTATTTT
-	TRBV30	TRBJ1-1	-	CAWSVLGRRIF	TGTGCCTGGAGTGTTTTAGGACGGCGGATCTTT
-	TRBV7-9	TRBJ2-7	-	CASSLEKYEQYF	TGTGCCAGCAGCTTAGAGAAATACGAGCAGTACTTC
-	TRBV30	TRBJ1-2	-	CAWRGTYGYTF	TGTGCCTGGAGAGGGACCTATGGCTACACCTTC
-	TRBV6-1	TRBJ1-5	-	CASMWSPNQPQHF	TGTGCCAGCATGTGGTCGCCTAATCAGCCCCAGCATTTT
few	TRBV30	TRBJ1-3	-	CAWSRQLGNTIYF	TGTGCCTGGAGTAGGCAGCTTGGAAACACCATATATTTT
few	TRBV28	TRBJ2-7	-	CASSRQPYEQYF	TGTGCCAGCAGTCGACAGCCCTACGAGCAGTACTTC
medium-sized	TRBV11-3	TRBJ2-7	-	CASSLSPQIFEQYF	TGTGCCAGCAGCTTATCGCCCCAGATCTTCGAGCAGTACTTC